The 21 T cell receptor beta chains below come from one sample, sequenced in a study of graft-versus-host responses after intestinal transplantation. These receptors' targets are unknown. Profiled with immunoSEQ multiplex PCR; TCRdb holds only in-frame clones, not every one. This sample carries fewer than 95,000 clones, about 93% of them seen once, and the ten largest clones take 0.4% to 0.6%. The sample was unstimulated CD8+ T cells sorted from spleen or lymph node cells, taken before intestinal transplant. Source of these receptors: a human donor who received an intestinal transplant.

The V and J genes are TRBV27 and TRBJ2-1, with TRBD2 identical over 8 bases. The CDR3 covers 14 residues. V gave up 4 bases and J gave up 8 bases; unmatched junction bases: 7. The germline gives CDR1 MNHEY, CDR2 SMNVEV (reference sequence). CDR3 amino acids: CASSYPGTRHEQFF. CDR3 sequence (DNA): TGTGCCAGCAGTTACCCCGGGACTAGGCATGAGCAGTTCTTC.

V gene TRBV27 combines with J gene TRBJ1-1, with D maybe TRBD1 (5 bases). Germline V gene sequence: CDR1 MNHEY, CDR2 SMNVEV (reference sequence). This CDR3 spans 14 amino acids. Trimming cost V 2 bases and J 1 base, with 8 bases left between them. The CDR3 region is CASSLVGANTEAFF. Written as DNA, the CDR3 is TGTGCCAGCAGTTTAGTAGGGGCGAACACTGAAGCTTTCTTT.

The chain links TRBV4-1 to TRBJ2-7; weak D call: TRBD2 (6 bases). The CDR3 contains 14 residues. The V end lost 4 bases, the J end lost 1 base, and 11 bases lay between the germline ends. CDR1 is MGHRA and CDR2 is YSYEKL in the germline V gene. The CDR3 nucleotides are TGCGCCAGCAGCCTAAAACTAGCATCCTACGAGCAGTACTTC. Amino acids: CASSLKLASYEQYF.

V gene TRBV11-2 combines with J gene TRBJ1-2; tentatively, D is TRBD1 (6 bases). This CDR3 comprises 16 residues. Germline CDR1 is SGHAT and CDR2 is FQNNGV. Trimming stripped 4 bases from V and 7 bases from J, with 22 bases between. In DNA, the CDR3 is TGTGCCAGCAGCTCGCGACAGGACGAGGTCATTCTTGGCTACACCTTC. This encodes CASSSRQDEVILGYTF.

The J gene is TRBJ1-6, the V gene TRBV6-1; D is undetermined. This CDR3 is built from 15 residues. Germline CDR1 and CDR2: MNHNS and SASEGT. The V and J ends lost 3 bases and 0 bases respectively, with 6 bases between them. In nucleotides, the CDR3 is TGTGCCAGCAGTGAGGGGAGCTCCTATAATTCACCCCTCCACTTT. Its translation: CASSEGSSYNSPLHF.

The CDR3 DNA reads TGCGCCAGCAGCCCGCGGGGGACAGGGGCCTACGAGCAGTACTTC. Its protein is CASSPRGTGAYEQYF. This sequence joins TRBV5-1 and TRBJ2-5, with 10 positions matching TRBD1. The end of the DNA aligns better with TRBJ2-7, so the J call may be wrong. The CDR3 is made up of 15 amino acids. CDR1 is SGHRS, CDR2 YFSETQ, per germline.

The chain has TRBV7-2 and TRBJ2-3; the D is unclear. The V and J ends lost 5 bases and 3 bases respectively, with 15 bases between them. CDR3 length: 15 amino acids. The germline V gene has CDR1 SGHTA and CDR2 FQGNSA. CDR3 coding DNA: TGTGCCAGCAGCCTAAAACCGCGGCGGACAGATACGCAGTATTTT. It yields the protein CASSLKPRRTDTQYF.

The chain links TRBV13 to TRBJ2-7; TRBD1 aligns across 7 bases. Germline trimming cut 5 bases from V and 3 bases from J; bases unmatched to any gene: 4. This CDR3 is built from 13 residues. In germline, CDR1 is PRHDT, CDR2 FYEKMQ (reference sequence). The CDR3: CASSLTGDYEQYF. CDR3 DNA sequence: TGTGCCAGCAGCCTTACAGGGGACTACGAGCAGTACTTC.

This clone was observed once. This rearrangement joins TRBV11-2 to TRBJ2-1; 10 bases align to TRBD2. V shed 2 bases and J 3 bases; nucleotides not matched to a gene: 10. This CDR3 has 18 residues. Germline values: CDR1 SGHAT, CDR2 FQNNGV. CDR3 loop: CASSLLAGVIFGYNEQFF. The CDR3 nucleotides read TGTGCCAGCAGCTTACTAGCGGGAGTTATTTTTGGCTACAATGAGCAGTTCTTC.

The J gene is TRBJ2-7, the V gene TRBV4-2, with 9 bases aligning to TRBD2. CDR3 length: 15 residues. Trimming at V came to 8 bases and at J to 2 bases, leaving 10 bases not matched to a gene. From germline, CDR1 is LGHNA and CDR2 YNFKEQ. Here the CDR3 reads CASGDPSGNAYEQYF. As DNA, the CDR3 is TGTGCCAGCGGGGACCCTAGCGGGAATGCCTACGAGCAGTACTTC.

V gene TRBV6-5 combines with J gene TRBJ2-5; 7 positions agree with TRBD1. CDR3 length equals 14 residues. Germline V gene data show CDR1 as MNHEY and CDR2 as SVGAGI. J lost 3 bases, V lost 5 bases, and 6 bases had no gene match. CDR3 residues: CASSQQGPKETQYF. The CDR3 nucleotides read TGTGCCAGCAGTCAACAGGGGCCCAAAGAGACCCAGTACTTC.

The chain uses TRBV4-2 and TRBJ2-1, with TRBD2 matching 10 bases. The germline gives CDR1 LGHNA, CDR2 YNFKEQ. The CDR3 is made up of 14 amino acids. J was trimmed by 9 bases and V by 3 bases; bases with no gene match: 5. In DNA, the CDR3 is TGTGCCAGCAGCCATACCCTAGCGGGGGTTGAGCAGTTCTTC. Translated: CASSHTLAGVEQFF.

The genes are TRBV19 and TRBJ1-1, with 7 positions matching TRBD1. The CDR3 covers 13 residues. Trimming cost V 7 bases and J 5 bases; bases outside gene matches: 7. Germline CDR1 and CDR2: LNHDA and SQIVND (reference sequence). The CDR3 region has the DNA TGTGCCAGTAAAGGGGGGACAGCTACTGAAGCTTTCTTT. Protein sequence: CASKGGTATEAFF.

This chain connects TRBV27 to TRBJ2-5, with 10 bases aligning to TRBD2. The germline V gene encodes CDR1 MNHEY and CDR2 SMNVEV (reference sequence). V lost 4 bases to trimming and J lost 6 bases; unmatched junction nucleotides: 8. The CDR3 loop spans 15 amino acids. Here the CDR3 reads CASSSAGGPAQTQYF. CDR3 in DNA: TGTGCCAGCAGTTCAGCGGGGGGGCCCGCGCAGACCCAGTACTTC.

This sequence joins TRBV5-6 and TRBJ2-1; 12 bases agree with TRBD2. Germline loops: CDR1 SGHDT, CDR2 YYEEEE. Trimming cost V 4 bases and J 5 bases; bases outside gene matches: 7. The CDR3 length is 16 residues. The CDR3 here is CASSPGTSGFNNEQFF. In DNA form, the CDR3 reads TGTGCCAGCAGCCCCGGGACTAGCGGGTTCAACAATGAGCAGTTCTTC.

The rearrangement uses TRBV7-9 and TRBJ2-7; 7 positions match TRBD2. The CDR3 sequence is 15 residues long. The J segment lost 0 bases and the V segment lost 0 bases, leaving 2 bases of the junction unmatched. CDR1 and CDR2 from the germline V gene are SEHNR and FQNEAQ (reference sequence). The CDR3 DNA sequence: TGTGCCAGCAGCTTAGCAGGCGGGGGCTCCTACGAGCAGTACTTC. Its protein is CASSLAGGGSYEQYF.

The rearrangement joins TRBV6-6 to TRBJ1-1; no clear D. The V end lost 6 bases, the J end lost 3 bases, and 11 bases lay between the germline ends. This CDR3 comprises 13 residues. The V gene's germline CDR1 is MNHNY and CDR2 SVGAGI (reference sequence). The chain's CDR3 is CASRTPGDTEAFF. The CDR3 nucleotides are TGTGCCAGCAGGACCCCCGGAGACACTGAAGCTTTCTTT.

The rearrangement joins TRBV28 to TRBJ1-1, with D possibly TRBD1 on 6 matching bases. The CDR3 contains 12 residues. The germline V gene has CDR1 MDHEN and CDR2 SYDVKM. Trimming pared 6 bases from V and 5 bases from J, leaving 10 bases between. The CDR3 is CASRTGFTEAFF. In DNA form, the CDR3 reads TGTGCCAGCAGGACAGGTTTTACTGAAGCTTTCTTT.

This chain's CDR3 is CASSLQLVTGELFF. CDR3 in DNA: TGTGCCAGCAGCTTACAACTTGTCACCGGGGAGCTGTTTTTT. The gene calls are TRBV13 and TRBJ2-2; D remains ambiguous. The germline V gene has CDR1 PRHDT and CDR2 FYEKMQ (reference sequence). The CDR3 extends over 14 amino acids. V lost 2 bases, J lost 4 bases, and 8 bases lay in between.

The J gene is TRBJ1-2, the V gene TRBV7-6, with no clear D. The CDR3 has 14 residues. Germline V gene lookup returns CDR1 SGHVS and CDR2 FNYEAQ. The V end was cut by 5 bases, the J end by 0 bases, with 10 bases between. The CDR3 loop is CASSPQEANYGYTF. In nucleotides, the CDR3 is TGTGCCAGCAGCCCACAAGAAGCTAACTATGGCTACACCTTC.

This rearrangement joins TRBV6-5 to TRBJ1-2; D is perhaps TRBD1 (5 bases). Germline CDR1 reads MNHEY; CDR2 reads SVGAGI. The CDR3 loop spans 13 amino acids. Deletions cut 2 bases from V and 8 bases from J, with 12 bases between. The CDR3 loop is CASSYGLGEGYTF. CDR3 coding DNA: TGTGCCAGCAGTTACGGGTTAGGGGAAGGCTACACCTTC.